This T cell receptor (beta chain) appears in the sequencing data of a study of blood T cell repertoires in COVID-19. Overall study: PBMCs, B-cell-depleted T cells, or T cells provided the cDNA or gDNA that made up the material.

The CDR3 consists of 15 residues. The germline CDR1 and CDR2 sequences are LNHDA and SQIVND (reference sequence). The trim removed 4 bases at V and 4 bases at J, leaving 6 bases unmatched. In the authors' methods: Estimation of nucleated cell counts relied on the amplification of reference gene primers. Libraries were prepared by immunoSEQ multiplex PCR; TCRdb keeps only in-frame clonotypes and omits some of them. V, J and clone size reflect that table, while D and trimming were determined from the DNA. Here the sample spans over 200,000 clones, about four fifths being singletons. This clonotype was sampled from a middle-aged man with active or convalescent COVID-19. The sample comprised peripheral blood. The rearrangement uses TRBV19 and TRBJ2-3; the match to TRBD2 covers 9 bases. The CDR3: CASSTSAGGPDTQYF. For the CDR3, the DNA is TGTGCCAGTAGTACGTCGGCGGGAGGGCCAGATACGCAGTATTTT.